This entry lists 17 T cell receptor beta chains sequenced from one sample in a study of T-cell memory formation after mild COVID-19. TCRdb processed the 5' RACE reads anew with MiXCR; each CDR3 protein has one entry. The profile shows over 400,000 distinct CDR3 sequences, more than 20% of them singletons. Sequenced sample: PBMCs or a T cell subset sorted from them (not recorded which). The source of these receptors is an adult woman who had mild COVID-19 (a few samples of this study predate the infection). Cell type and time point are not known.

The CDR3 here is CASSPPASGNTIYF. CDR3 in DNA: TGCGCCAGCAGTCCTCCCGCCTCTGGAAACACCATATATTTT. The chain is built from TRBV5-1 and TRBJ1-3; D remains unclear. The CDR3 has 14 amino acids. Germline V CDR1 and CDR2: SGHRS, YFSETQ. Trimming took off 5 bases at V and 0 bases at J, with 9 bases between the two ends.

The chain links TRBV12-3 or TRBV12-4 to TRBJ1-1; D unclear. V was trimmed by 7 bases and J by 1 base, leaving 13 bases between them. CDR3 size: 14 residues. CDR3 sequence reads: CASTLPRGNTEAFF. CDR3 in DNA: TGTGCCAGCACCCTCCCCCGGGGGAACACTGAAGCTTTCTTT.

This clonotype was observed a handful of times. This rearrangement joins TRBV9 to TRBJ2-1; 7 bases are shared with TRBD1. The CDR3 consists of 15 residues. Germline CDR1 reads SGDLS; CDR2 reads YYNGEE. Trimming removed 3 bases from V and 2 bases from J; junction bases left unmatched: 5. CDR3 bases: TGTGCCAGCAGCGAACAGGGGAGCGCCTACAATGAGCAGTTCTTC. Its translation: CASSEQGSAYNEQFF.

This chain joins TRBV10-3 and TRBJ1-1; no clear D gene. The length of the CDR3 is 16 residues. V lost 0 bases to trimming and J lost 0 bases, with 11 bases between them. Germline loops: CDR1 ENHRY, CDR2 SYGVKD. In DNA, the CDR3 is TGTGCCATCAGTGAGTCCGGGGAGGAACTGAACACTGAAGCTTTCTTT. Residues: CAISESGEELNTEAFF.

This clonotype was found many times. This chain connects TRBV7-9 to TRBJ2-7; TRBD1 matches 7 bases. V dropped 5 bases and J dropped 1; count of bases not matched to a gene: 5. Per the germline V gene, CDR1 is SEHNR and CDR2 is FQNEAQ (reference sequence). The CDR3 contains 14 residues. The CDR3 nucleotides are TGTGCCAGCAGCATCCGGGACAGATCCTACGAGCAGTACTTC. Translation gives CASSIRDRSYEQYF. The full variable domain, with the rest looked up from reference TRBV7-9 and TRBJ2-7, is DTGVSQNPRHKITKRGQNVTFRCDPISEHNRLYWYRQTLGQGPEFLTYFQNEAQLEKSRLLSDRFSAERPKGSFSTLEIQRTEQGDSAMYLCASSIRDRSYEQYFGPGTRLTVT.

The sample holds a few counts of this clonotype. V gene TRBV2 combines with J gene TRBJ1-5; D possibly corresponds to TRBD1 (6 bases). The CDR3 totals 14 residues. Germline assignment: CDR1 SNHLY and CDR2 FYNNEI. V was trimmed by 7 bases and J by 0 bases, leaving 10 bases between them. CDR3 amino acids: CASKRTDSNQPQHF. CDR3 DNA: TGTGCCAGCAAGCGGACAGATAGCAATCAGCCCCAGCATTTT.

This clonotype was observed a handful of times. The V call is TRBV5-1, the J call TRBJ1-2; 8 positions agree with TRBD1. CDR1 is SGHRS and CDR2 is YFSETQ in the germline V gene. The CDR3 has 15 amino acids. The ends lost 1 base at V and 4 bases at J; junction bases unmatched: 6. The CDR3 bases are TGCGCCAGCAGCTTGTCGGGGACAGGTTTCTATGGCTACACCTTC. This codes for CASSLSGTGFYGYTF. The full variable domain, completed using reference TRBV5-1 and TRBJ1-2, is KAGVTQTPRYLIKTRGQQVTLSCSPISGHRSVSWYQQTPGQGLQFLFEYFSETQRNKGNFPGRFSGRQFSNSRSEMNVSTLELGDSALYLCASSLSGTGFYGYTFGSGTRLTVV.

V is TRBV6-6 and J is TRBJ2-1; the match to TRBD1 covers 9 bases. V lost 5 bases to trimming and J lost 3 bases; unmatched junction nucleotides: 5. The CDR3 is 15 amino acids. Germline V lookup: CDR1 MNHNY, CDR2 SVGAGI (reference sequence). CDR3 region: CASSGGQGFYNEQFF. The CDR3, as DNA: TGTGCCAGCAGTGGGGGACAGGGATTCTACAATGAGCAGTTCTTC.

This clonotype was detected a few times. CDR3: CASSLGVLAGHQETQYF. Here the CDR3 DNA reads TGCGCCAGCAGCCTGGGCGTCCTAGCGGGCCACCAAGAGACCCAGTACTTC. The rearrangement uses TRBV5-1 and TRBJ2-5, with 8 bases matching TRBD2. Germline V gene sequence: CDR1 SGHRS, CDR2 YFSETQ. CDR3 length: 17 amino acids. J lost 0 bases, V lost 4 bases, and 11 bases had no gene match.

This clonotype was found many times. The chain links TRBV6-2 or TRBV6-3 to TRBJ2-3; D perhaps matches TRBD2 (5 bases). V lost 0 bases, J lost 5 bases, and 15 bases lay in between. This CDR3 has 16 residues. Per the germline V gene, CDR1 is MNHEY and CDR2 is SVGEGT. The CDR3 DNA sequence: TGTGCCAGCAGTTACTCGGTAGCGAACTACCTAGATACGCAGTATTTT. It codes for CASSYSVANYLDTQYF.

This clonotype was detected only a few times. V usage is TRBV12-3 or TRBV12-4 and J usage is TRBJ1-2; maybe TRBD1 (5 bases). V lost 10 bases, J lost 12 bases, and 24 bases lay in between. The CDR3 is made up of 13 amino acids. The CDR3 bases are TGTGCCATCGACGTCCGGGACGGCCCCTGGCACACCTTC. Its protein is CAIDVRDGPWHTF.

V usage is TRBV7-9 and J usage is TRBJ1-1; no definite D call. Trimming left V 5 bases short and J 1 base short, with 14 bases between. This CDR3 contains 15 residues. CDR1 and CDR2 from the germline V gene are SEHNR and FQNEAQ (reference sequence). CDR3 residues: CASSPPPRPNTEAFF. Written as DNA, the CDR3 is TGTGCCAGCAGCCCGCCCCCCCGGCCGAACACTGAAGCTTTCTTT.

This clonotype was counted only a few times. This chain links TRBV7-2 with TRBJ2-1; the match to TRBD1 covers 9 bases. The germline gives CDR1 SGHTA, CDR2 FQGNSA. The CDR3 is made up of 13 amino acids. J lost 7 bases, V lost 5 bases, and 3 bases had no gene match. This chain's CDR3 is CASSRTGVNEQFF. The CDR3 region has the DNA TGTGCCAGCAGCAGGACAGGGGTGAATGAGCAGTTCTTC.

The chain joins TRBV4-3 to TRBJ2-1; 11 bases are shared with TRBD1. CDR1 and CDR2 from the germline V gene are LGHNA and YSLEER. Unmatched junction bases numbered 8, after V lost 6 bases and J lost 10 bases. The CDR3 extends over 14 amino acids. The DNA for the CDR3 is TGCGCCAGCAGTTTGGGACAGGGGGGATTCGAGCAGTTCTTC. The encoded protein is CASSLGQGGFEQFF.

V usage is TRBV2 and J usage is TRBJ1-5, with D maybe TRBD1 (5 bases). The CDR3 runs to 14 residues. Between the trimmed V and J ends, which lost 7 bases and 0 bases, there was a span of 10 bases. The germline gives CDR1 SNHLY, CDR2 FYNNEI. Here the CDR3 DNA reads TGTGCCAGCACCAGGGAGCCTAGCAATCAGCCCCAGCATTTT. It is translated as CASTREPSNQPQHF.

This clonotype has more than one count but fewer than ten. The gene calls are TRBV9 and TRBJ1-3; D unclear. This CDR3 region has 16 residues. Trimming pared 4 bases from V and 4 bases from J, leaving 18 bases between. Germline V gene sequence: CDR1 SGDLS, CDR2 YYNGEE. As DNA, the CDR3 is TGTGCCAGCAGCCTTTCCGGTGAGGGAACAGGAAACACCATATATTTT. Its protein is CASSLSGEGTGNTIYF.

This clonotype was found many times. The chain uses TRBV5-1 and TRBJ2-2; D might be TRBD1 (6 bases). Germline CDR1 reads SGHRS; CDR2 reads YFSETQ. The CDR3 has 14 residues. V was pared by 6 bases and J by 0 bases, with 9 bases between. CDR3 nucleotide sequence: TGCGCCAGCACGGACAGACCGAACACCGGGGAGCTGTTTTTT. Protein sequence: CASTDRPNTGELFF.